Reported below is one TCR beta chain. The data derive from a study of Ad26.COV2.S vaccination and SARS-CoV-2 variants. In the study overall: Administration of Ad26.COV2.S was intramuscular, either once or twice 56 days apart.

The treatment was: roughly 19 received Ad26.COV2.S at low or high dose, single or two shots; roughly 5 received placebo; per-sample allocation not given. The samples were gathered on day 63 after the first injection of vaccine or placebo. In germline, CDR1 is LGHNA, CDR2 YSLEER. V lost 3 bases to trimming and J lost 3 bases, with 14 bases between them. The CDR3 has 16 residues. The assay was immunoSEQ multiplex PCR, and TCRdb's table has in-frame clones only and misses some. The data contain 360,000 or so clones, around 87% of them seen just once; the ten biggest clones take up 3.4%. This sequence originates from a person aged 18 to 59 who received the Ad26.COV2.S COVID-19 vaccine or a placebo. The chain is built from TRBV4-3 and TRBJ2-2; a weak D match, TRBD1 (6 bases). The sequenced sample was peripheral blood, obtained in a trial of Ad26.COV2.S vaccine versus placebo. CDR3 coding DNA: TGCGCCAGCAGCCAGTCAGGGGTCGATTACACCGGGGAGCTGTTTTTT. This translates into CASSQSGVDYTGELFF.